This TCR beta chain is drawn from a study of neurological immune-mediated disorders. CDR3 length: 14 amino acids. Germline assignment: CDR1 SGHKS and CDR2 YYEKEE (reference sequence). J lost 7 bases, V lost 2 bases, and 8 bases had no gene match. By share, this clonotype ranks as medium-sized. 5'RACE generated cDNA with 10-nucleotide random UMIs. In TCRdb, the 5' RACE reads were re-called with MiXCR into one record per CDR3 protein. The sample has some 20,000 distinct CDR3 sequences, about 30% seen once. The material sequenced was PBMCs. The chain carries TRBV5-5 and TRBJ2-5, with 7 bases fitting TRBD2. The receptor was isolated from a man aged 45-60 years with HTLV-1-associated myelopathy (HAM/TSP). The CDR3 reads CASSLPSGTGTQYF. Written as DNA, the CDR3 is TGTGCCAGCAGCTTACCTAGCGGTACAGGGACCCAGTACTTC.